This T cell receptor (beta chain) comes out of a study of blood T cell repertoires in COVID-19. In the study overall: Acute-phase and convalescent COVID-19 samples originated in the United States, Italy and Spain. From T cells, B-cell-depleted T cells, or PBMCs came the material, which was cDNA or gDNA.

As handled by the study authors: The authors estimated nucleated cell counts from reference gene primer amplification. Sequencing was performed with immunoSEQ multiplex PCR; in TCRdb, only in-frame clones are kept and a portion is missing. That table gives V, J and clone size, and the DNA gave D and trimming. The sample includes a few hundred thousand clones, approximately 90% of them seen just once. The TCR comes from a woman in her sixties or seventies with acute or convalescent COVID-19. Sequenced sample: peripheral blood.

This CDR3 is CASRFTGTGSDEQYF. The CDR3 coding sequence is TGCGCCAGCAGATTCACCGGGACAGGGTCCGACGAGCAGTACTTC. V gene TRBV5-1 combines with J gene TRBJ2-7; 9 nucleotides match TRBD1. Germline assignment: CDR1 SGHRS and CDR2 YFSETQ. V dropped 5 bases and J dropped 5; count of bases not matched to a gene: 11. CDR3 length: 15 amino acids.